Listed below are T cell receptor beta chains from one sample, sequenced in a study of blood T cell repertoires in COVID-19. The protocol was immunoSEQ multiplex PCR, while the TCRdb copy is restricted to in-frame clones and leaves out a portion. Here the sample spans over 200,000 clones, about 85% being singletons. Sequencing was performed on PBMCs or T cells enriched from blood (not recorded which). These receptors were taken from a man in his forties who had recovered from COVID-19. CDR3s include the opening cysteine and the closing phenylalanine or tryptophan. Clone size is stated in some rows and not others, as once, few, many or a class when expanded.

CATSRAESNGYTF	.	TRBV15	13	TRBJ1-2
CASSLGDRKNTEAFF	once	TRBV5-8	15	TRBJ1-1
CASRRGTGASHEQFF	.	TRBV5-8	15	TRBJ2-1
CATSDPFEAGEVYEQFF	once	TRBV24-1	17	TRBJ2-1
CASSLSLAGGLSSTDTQYF	once	TRBV5-8	19	TRBJ2-3
CASSPLQGSTDTQYF	.	TRBV18	15	TRBJ2-3
CASSLREGQETQYF	.	TRBV2	14	TRBJ2-5
CASSLFAGGKNEQFF	.	TRBV27	15	TRBJ2-1
CAMPFGAGGGNEQFF	.	TRBV10-3	15	TRBJ2-1
CASSPARVDQPQHF	.	TRBV28	14	TRBJ1-5
CASSSPGGDTDTQYF	.	TRBV11-2	15	TRBJ2-3
CASSLWGRAMYNEQFF	.	TRBV27	16	TRBJ2-1
CASSLGQGDYGYTF	many	TRBV7-9	14	TRBJ1-2